Given below is one TCR beta chain in context. With 5 bases removed from V and 8 bases from J, the gap between germline ends came to 10 bases. The length of the CDR3 is 11 residues. Germline lookup yields CDR1 SGHDT and CDR2 YYEEEE. As handled by the study authors: Counts of nucleated cells, estimated from reference gene primer amplification, were obtained. This table comes from immunoSEQ multiplex PCR, and its TCRdb copy is limited to in-frame clones, with some not included. V and J calls and clone size come straight from that table; D and trimming were deduced from the DNA. The repertoire holds just over 65,000 clones, with roughly 91% as singletons. These data originate in a study of blood T cell repertoires in COVID-19. Study overall: There were acute and convalescent COVID-19 samples, and they came from the United States, Italy and Spain.

The rearrangement uses TRBV5-6 and TRBJ1-1; D gene uncertain. Sample: peripheral blood. The receptor's source is a man between 60 and 70 years old with acute or convalescent COVID-19. CDR3 sequence: CASSYSSEAFF. In nucleotides, the CDR3 is TGTGCCAGCAGTTATTCCTCCGAAGCTTTCTTT. Full variable domain (outside the CDR3, taken from reference TRBV5-6 and TRBJ1-1): DAGVTQSPTHLIKTRGQQVTLRCSPKSGHDTVSWYQQALGQGPQFIFQYYEEEERQRGNFPDRFSGHQFPNYSSELNVNALLLGDSALYLCASSYSSEAFFGQGTRLTVV.